These T cell receptor beta chains were read from a single sample in a study of T cell responses to AZD1222 COVID-19 vaccine. Clones were sequenced by immunoSEQ multiplex PCR, and TCRdb holds only the in-frame ones, with some missing. Of approximately 110,000 clones in the sample, 88% were seen once. The input for sequencing was peripheral blood, taken on day 0 of AZD1222 vaccination. These receptors all come from an adult in good health. Each CDR3 is given with its conserved first and last residue. Each record gives: J gene, D gene, V gene, clone size, CDR3 DNA, CDR3 protein. D genes are given only for firm matches. Part of the rows lack a size; the others show once, few, many or a class for expanded clones.

j_call: TRBJ1-1; d_call: NA; v_call: TRBV11-2; clone_size: NA; cdr3_nt: TGTGCCAGCAGCCCAGCTCCAGGGATGAACACTGAAGCTTTCTTT; cdr3_aa: CASSPAPGMNTEAFF
j_call: TRBJ2-7; d_call: TRBD2; v_call: TRBV7-6; clone_size: NA; cdr3_nt: TGTGCCAGCAGCTTAGGTTCGACTAGCGGGAGTTACGAGCAGTACTTC; cdr3_aa: CASSLGSTSGSYEQYF
j_call: TRBJ1-1; d_call: NA; v_call: TRBV6-5; clone_size: NA; cdr3_nt: TGTGCCAGCAGTTACCGCAGTTTCGTAGAAGCTTTCTTT; cdr3_aa: CASSYRSFVEAFF
j_call: TRBJ2-1; d_call: TRBD2; v_call: TRBV7-7; clone_size: NA; cdr3_nt: TGTGCCAGCAGCTTGGGAGGGGTAAATGAGCAGTTCTTC; cdr3_aa: CASSLGGVNEQFF
j_call: TRBJ2-5; d_call: NA; v_call: TRBV5-8; clone_size: NA; cdr3_nt: TGTGCCAGCAGCTTGGGGGGGGCCGCGGAGACCCAGTACTTC; cdr3_aa: CASSLGGAAETQYF
j_call: TRBJ2-7; d_call: NA; v_call: TRBV24-1; clone_size: NA; cdr3_nt: TGTGCCACCATCGAATGTAGGAGCTCCTACGAGCAGTACTTC; cdr3_aa: CATIECRSSYEQYF
j_call: TRBJ1-2; d_call: NA; v_call: TRBV7-9; clone_size: once; cdr3_nt: NA; cdr3_aa: CASSSATGGDFRGYTF
j_call: TRBJ2-1; d_call: NA; v_call: TRBV14; clone_size: NA; cdr3_nt: TGTGCCAGCAGCCGACGGAGTTACAATGAGCAGTTCTTC; cdr3_aa: CASSRRSYNEQFF
j_call: TRBJ2-7; d_call: TRBD2; v_call: TRBV27; clone_size: few; cdr3_nt: TGTGCCAGCAGTTTGCCCGGGACTAGCATCTACGAGCAGTACTTC; cdr3_aa: CASSLPGTSIYEQYF
j_call: TRBJ1-2; d_call: NA; v_call: TRBV3-1/TRBV3-2; clone_size: NA; cdr3_nt: TGTGCCAGCAGCCCCGGGGGGGCCGGGGGCAACTATGGCTACACCTTC; cdr3_aa: CASSPGGAGGNYGYTF
j_call: TRBJ2-7; d_call: TRBD2; v_call: TRBV10-1; clone_size: NA; cdr3_nt: TGCGCCAGCAGTTATAGCGGGTCGAGCTCCTACGAGCAGTACTTC; cdr3_aa: CASSYSGSSSYEQYF
j_call: TRBJ1-4; d_call: NA; v_call: TRBV4-2; clone_size: NA; cdr3_nt: TGTGCCAGCACCCCCCAAGGGGAAGACAATGAAAAACTGTTTTTT; cdr3_aa: CASTPQGEDNEKLFF
j_call: TRBJ2-7; d_call: NA; v_call: TRBV5-6; clone_size: once; cdr3_nt: TGTGCCAGCACCCGGGGGGCCGAGCGGCCCCTTTACGAGCAGTACTTC; cdr3_aa: CASTRGAERPLYEQYF
j_call: TRBJ1-1; d_call: NA; v_call: TRBV7-8; clone_size: NA; cdr3_nt: TGTGCCAGCAGCCCGAGGGGTAACACTGAAGCTTTCTTT; cdr3_aa: CASSPRGNTEAFF
j_call: TRBJ2-1; d_call: TRBD2; v_call: TRBV6-5; clone_size: NA; cdr3_nt: TGTGCCAGCAGTCCCGGACTAGCTTCCTACAATGAGCAGTTCTTC; cdr3_aa: CASSPGLASYNEQFF